These T cell receptor beta chains were read from a single sample in a study of T cell responses to AZD1222 COVID-19 vaccine. Data came from immunoSEQ multiplex PCR; TCRdb stores just in-frame clones and leaves some out. The table has some 140,000 clones, more than 85% seen once. Here the sequenced sample was peripheral blood, taken 28 days after the second AZD1222 dose. All receptors derive from an adult who received the AZD1222 COVID-19 vaccine. Both conserved end residues are trimmed from each CDR3. Fields, in order: J gene, V gene, CDR3 protein.

>TRBJ2-1|TRBV5-1
ASSPQGENEQF
>TRBJ1-2|TRBV7-9
ASTPGLGGTHFYGYT
>TRBJ1-2|TRBV11-3
ASSLRQGNYGYT
>TRBJ1-1|TRBV29-1
SVVLIQDTEAF
>TRBJ1-6|TRBV21-1
ASSKRCSYNSPLH
>TRBJ1-1|TRBV5-4
ASSTQGANTEAF
>TRBJ1-5|TRBV28
ASSPDRVNQPQH
>TRBJ2-1|TRBV19
ASSSGTYNEQF
>TRBJ1-4|TRBV11-2
ASSLSVWSEKLF
>TRBJ1-4|TRBV12-2
ASRFPGGCEKLF
>TRBJ1-2|TRBV5-4
ASSFWTGDGYT
>TRBJ2-5|TRBV7-2
ASSITGTEETQY
>TRBJ2-7|TRBV11-2
ASSLSRNYEQY
>TRBJ1-1|TRBV9
ASSVEDNTEAF
>TRBJ2-3|TRBV6-7
ASSYPPTTSDLQDTQY
>TRBJ1-5|TRBV2
ASTGQGSGNQPQH
>TRBJ1-2|TRBV27
ASSSRGLGYT
>TRBJ1-1|TRBV18
ASSPRTDREAF
>TRBJ2-5|TRBV30
AWSPGTGVAETQY
>TRBJ2-3|TRBV28
VAGGLSNTQY
>TRBJ1-3|TRBV7-9
ASSFTGGNTIY
>TRBJ1-1|TRBV19
ASSLDSLRRMNTEAF
>TRBJ1-2|TRBV23-1
ASSRSTGSTYGYT
>TRBJ1-4|TRBV5-1
ASRDRAETNEKLF
>TRBJ2-2|TRBV24-1
ATSDLLRGTSGGDKTGELF
>TRBJ2-6|TRBV2
ATSRDRVGSGANVLT
>TRBJ1-1|TRBV30
AWSVPPPQAF
>TRBJ2-1|TRBV12-3/TRBV12-4
ASRGLAGGQF
>TRBJ1-2|TRBV6-5
ASNSGYGYT
>TRBJ2-5|TRBV7-2
ASSSQGRRNQETQY
>TRBJ2-7|TRBV3-1/TRBV3-2
ASSPRSGGYEQY
>TRBJ2-3|TRBV19
ASSINPSTDTQY
>TRBJ1-5|TRBV4-1
ASSQGRIVGQPQH
>TRBJ1-4|TRBV6-5
ASRGQLREKLF
>TRBJ2-5|TRBV19
ASSSIEGVGAETQY
>TRBJ2-3|TRBV7-2
ASRRTSVTDTQY
>TRBJ2-1|TRBV4-1
ASSQGVSGGQSSYNEQF
>TRBJ2-3|TRBV3-1/TRBV3-2
ASSQGLADTQY
>TRBJ1-1|TRBV7-9
ASSLAQGQKNTEAF
>TRBJ1-1|TRBV11-3
ASSFDRGTEAF
>TRBJ1-6|TRBV29-1
SVSDSYNSPLH
>TRBJ2-6|TRBV7-9
ASSPTDSSGANVLT